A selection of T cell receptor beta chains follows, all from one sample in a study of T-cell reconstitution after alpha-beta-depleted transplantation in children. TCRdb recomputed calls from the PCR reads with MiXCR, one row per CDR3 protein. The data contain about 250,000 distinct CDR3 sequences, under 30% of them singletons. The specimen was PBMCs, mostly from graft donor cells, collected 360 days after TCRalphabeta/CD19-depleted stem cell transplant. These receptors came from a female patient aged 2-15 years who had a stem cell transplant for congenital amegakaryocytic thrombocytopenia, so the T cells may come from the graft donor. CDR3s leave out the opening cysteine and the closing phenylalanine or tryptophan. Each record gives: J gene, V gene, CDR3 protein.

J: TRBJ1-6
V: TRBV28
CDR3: ASRTGGPSLH

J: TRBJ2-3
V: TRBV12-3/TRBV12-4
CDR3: ASSPQGDWGTDTQY

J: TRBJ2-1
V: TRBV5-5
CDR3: ASSFIFWGRYNEQF

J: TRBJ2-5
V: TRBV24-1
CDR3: ATSLTGAEETQY

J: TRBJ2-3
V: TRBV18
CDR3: ASSPDGADTQY

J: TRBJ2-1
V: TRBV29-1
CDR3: SVEDPGGSISYNEQF

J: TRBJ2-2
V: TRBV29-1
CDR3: SVEIEAGELF

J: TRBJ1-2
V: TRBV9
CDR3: ASSVAPGGNYGYT

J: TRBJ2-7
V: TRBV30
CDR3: AGRDRGTYEQY

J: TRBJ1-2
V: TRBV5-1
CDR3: ASSAGSQGSYT

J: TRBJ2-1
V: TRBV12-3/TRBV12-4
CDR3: ASSRLAGGLQF

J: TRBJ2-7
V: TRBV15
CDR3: ATSRDRLYSYEQY

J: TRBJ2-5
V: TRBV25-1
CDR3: ASSWVQETQY

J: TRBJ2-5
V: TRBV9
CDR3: ASSATAWTRTGTQY

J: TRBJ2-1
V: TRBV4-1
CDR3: ASSHISQYYNEQF

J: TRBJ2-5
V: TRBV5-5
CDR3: ASSPAPWETQY

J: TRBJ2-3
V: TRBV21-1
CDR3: ASANRGVLTDTQY

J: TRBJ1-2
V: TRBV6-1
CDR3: ASSPDKHYGYT

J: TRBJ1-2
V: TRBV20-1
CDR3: SAGLRSEVHT

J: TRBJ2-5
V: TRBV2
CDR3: ATLQSLVETQY

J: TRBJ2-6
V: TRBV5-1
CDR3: ASSFEYPGANVLT

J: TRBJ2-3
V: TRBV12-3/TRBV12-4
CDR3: ASRGLAGTDTQY

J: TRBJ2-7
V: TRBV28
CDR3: ASSFPQRNSGTWDSYEQY

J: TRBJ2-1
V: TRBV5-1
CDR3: ASSFWGAVDEQF

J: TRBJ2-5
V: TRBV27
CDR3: ASSLATGDKETQY

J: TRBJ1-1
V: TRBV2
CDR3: ASSEPLHKGDTEAF

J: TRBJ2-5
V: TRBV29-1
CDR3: SVAGRYQETQY

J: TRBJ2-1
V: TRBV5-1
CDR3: ASSFTGAISYNEQF

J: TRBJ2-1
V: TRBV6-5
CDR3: ASSYLISPGGFDEQF

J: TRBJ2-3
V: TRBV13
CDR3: ASSSSRPRTASTDTQY

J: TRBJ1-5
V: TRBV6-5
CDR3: ASSYSGRGGGNQPQH

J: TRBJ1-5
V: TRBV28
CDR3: ASSPLTGTQPQH

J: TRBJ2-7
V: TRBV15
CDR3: ATSRDRMSYEQY

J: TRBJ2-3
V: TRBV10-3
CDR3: AISRTLGGTDTQY

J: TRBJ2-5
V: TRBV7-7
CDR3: ASSPTPAGEETQY

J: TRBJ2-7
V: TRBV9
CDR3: ASSRFDRVYEQY

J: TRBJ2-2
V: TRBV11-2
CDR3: ASSPGRAGGGTGELF

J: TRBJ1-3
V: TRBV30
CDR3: AWSATRNTIY

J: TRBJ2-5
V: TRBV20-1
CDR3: SASPSGEQQETQY

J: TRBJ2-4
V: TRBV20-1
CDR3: SAKGGTKNIQY

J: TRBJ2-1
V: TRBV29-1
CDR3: SVEREVNLGSPF

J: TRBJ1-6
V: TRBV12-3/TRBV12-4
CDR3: ASTFGQGYSPLH

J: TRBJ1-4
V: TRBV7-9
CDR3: ASSLVIEAGGKLF

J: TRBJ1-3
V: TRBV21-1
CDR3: ASSRPGQGSGNTIY

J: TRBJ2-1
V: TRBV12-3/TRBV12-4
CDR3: ASSKSGGNNEQF

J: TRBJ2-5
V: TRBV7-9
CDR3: ASSLVVTVSRETQY

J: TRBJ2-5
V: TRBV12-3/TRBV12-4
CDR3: ASSEQGETQY

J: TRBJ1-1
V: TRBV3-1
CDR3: ASSSQPGGFTEAF

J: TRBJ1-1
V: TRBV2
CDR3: ASSDFPLGGNTEAF